The clone carrying this T cell receptor beta chain came up once. These data are taken from a study of blood T cell repertoires in COVID-19. Germline V gives CDR1 MNHEY, CDR2 SMNVEV (reference sequence). V lost 3 bases to trimming and J lost 5 bases, with 13 bases between them. The CDR3 spans 14 residues. Sequenced by immunoSEQ multiplex PCR; TCRdb stores in-frame clones only, minus some. Among approximately 96,000 clones, 70% to 90% were seen once, and the ten largest hold roughly 4.2%. The sequence came from a human donor with COVID-19, enrolled during active disease. The donor label of this sample is uncertain. The gene calls are TRBV27 and TRBJ1-1; D perhaps matches TRBD1 (5 bases). The sequenced sample was peripheral blood. The chain's CDR3 is CASSFNPGGTEAFF. CDR3 nucleotides: TGTGCCAGCAGTTTCAATCCCGGGGGTACTGAAGCTTTCTTT.